Below are 26 T cell receptor beta chains sequenced from a single sample in a study of regulatory T cells in long-lasting Graves disease. CDR3-region Arm-PCR and iRepertoire HTBI primers produced the TCR beta libraries. TCRdb redid the calling of the multiplex PCR reads with MiXCR, one entry per CDR3 protein. The table lists under 400,000 distinct CDR3 sequences, approximately 16% of them singletons, with roughly 29% in the top ten. Regarding time point: newly diagnosed GD, antithyroid drugs for less than 3 months. PBMCs provided the RNA from which the TCR library was made. This same sample was also part of a study on T cells in Graves' hyperthyroidism and ophthalmopathy.

The source was peripheral blood mononuclear cells (PBMCs), collected at new diagnosis, from a patient treated with antithyroid drugs. Source of these receptors: a man aged 35 to 55 with Graves disease.

At least ten counts were recorded for this clonotype. The chain has TRBV18 and TRBJ2-1; D could derive from TRBD1 or TRBD2 (5 bases each). This CDR3 has 15 residues. Trimming took 4 bases from V and 4 from J, leaving 14 bases between them. Germline CDR1 KGHSH, CDR2 LQKENI. The CDR3 here is CASSHPGTFYNEQFF. DNA for the CDR3: TGTGCCAGCTCACACCCCGGGACCTTTTACAATGAGCAGTTCTTC.

J is TRBJ2-1 and V is TRBV19; the D is unclear. This CDR3 spans 14 amino acids. Between the trimmed V and J ends, which lost 1 base and 2 bases, there was a span of 6 bases. Germline V lookup: CDR1 LNHDA, CDR2 SQIVND (reference sequence). The CDR3 protein is CASSIAVAYNEQFF. In DNA, the CDR3 is TGTGCCAGTAGTATAGCTGTTGCCTACAATGAGCAGTTCTTC.

In this sample, this clonotype turned up a few times. The chain employs TRBV25-1 and TRBJ1-3; no clear D. Germline V gives CDR1 MGHDK, CDR2 SYGVNS. This CDR3 is built from 15 residues. The germline V and J ends were trimmed by 4 bases and 3 bases, with 13 bases remaining between them. The CDR3: CASSGAWRSGNTIYF. CDR3 sequence (DNA): TGTGCCAGCAGTGGGGCATGGAGGAGTGGAAACACCATATATTTT.

In its sample, this clonotype was seen many times. This chain uses TRBV28 with TRBJ1-3; a weak D match, TRBD1 (5 bases). Germline CDR1 and CDR2: MDHEN and SYDVKM. This CDR3 has 14 amino acids. V was clipped by 6 bases and J by 3 bases, with 12 bases between them. CDR3 loop: CASRVQAFGNTIYF. The DNA for the CDR3 is TGTGCCAGCAGGGTACAGGCCTTTGGAAACACCATATATTTT.

Ten or more counts support this clonotype. V and J are TRBV7-2 and TRBJ2-3; D is perhaps TRBD1 or TRBD2 (5 bases each). Germline CDR1 is SGHTA and CDR2 is FQGNSA. The CDR3 consists of 13 residues. Trimming took off 1 base at V and 4 bases at J, with 6 bases between the two ends. CDR3 DNA: TGTGCCAGCAGCTTAGTGGGGGCAGATACGCAGTATTTT. Its translation is CASSLVGADTQYF.

This clonotype occurred a few times. The gene calls are TRBV6-4 and TRBJ2-3, with D perhaps matching TRBD2 (6 bases). V gave up 8 bases and J gave up 3 bases, with 15 bases separating them. There are 14 residues in the CDR3. Germline CDR1 MRHNA, CDR2 SNTAGT. The CDR3, as DNA: TGTGCCAGCCTCCGCCGACTAGGGACAGATACGCAGTATTTT. It yields the protein CASLRRLGTDTQYF.

There are many counts of this clonotype. The gene calls are TRBV30 and TRBJ1-1; 8 nucleotides match TRBD1. CDR3 length equals 14 residues. Germline CDR1 GTSNPN, CDR2 SVGIG (reference sequence). Trimming cost V 3 bases and J 7 bases; bases outside gene matches: 10. The CDR3 sequence: CAWRSRTGRLEAFF. The CDR3 coding sequence is TGTGCCTGGAGGTCACGGACAGGGAGACTTGAAGCTTTCTTT.

This clonotype was seen at least ten times. This rearrangement joins TRBV2 to TRBJ1-2; TRBD1 matches 8 bases. J gave up 7 bases and V 11 bases, and 12 bases lay outside the gene matches. The CDR3 is 13 amino acids. Germline CDR1 SNHLY, CDR2 FYNNEI. The CDR3 coding sequence is TGTGCCGGAGGAGGACAGGGCGGTTTTGGCTACACCTTC. Its translation is CAGGGQGGFGYTF.

In this sample, this clonotype turned up many times. This chain connects TRBV18 to TRBJ2-7; 12 bases are shared with TRBD1. Germline V gene data show CDR1 as KGHSH and CDR2 as LQKENI. This CDR3 has 15 residues. V was clipped by 5 bases and J by 2 bases; unmatched bases: 4. The CDR3 loop reads CASSRDRGLTYEQYF. The CDR3 DNA reads TGTGCCAGCTCAAGGGACAGGGGGCTCACCTACGAGCAGTACTTC.

The chain is built from TRBV18 and TRBJ1-2; 8 positions agree with TRBD1. The CDR3 is made up of 14 amino acids. Losses at the gene ends were 3 bases for V and 6 bases for J; bases not matched to a gene: 6. CDR1 and CDR2 from the germline V gene are KGHSH and LQKENI. The CDR3 region is CASSPDRDSHGYTF. The DNA for the CDR3 is TGTGCCAGCTCACCGGACAGGGATTCACATGGCTACACCTTC.

This clonotype was seen repeatedly, ten times or more. The V call is TRBV4-1, the J call TRBJ2-1, with a possible D match to TRBD1 (6 bases). This CDR3 spans 17 amino acids. Trimming cost V 2 bases and J 1 base, with 15 bases left between them. Germline CDR1 MGHRA, CDR2 YSYEKL. CDR3 sequence reads: CASSQLPGVTSYNEQFF. The CDR3 DNA reads as TGCGCCAGCAGCCAACTACCAGGGGTCACATCCTACAATGAGCAGTTCTTC.

This clonotype appeared many times. The rearrangement joins TRBV2 to TRBJ1-6; 7 nucleotides match TRBD1. The CDR3 loop spans 15 amino acids. With 7 bases clipped from V and 5 bases from J, the junction kept 8 bases outside the gene matches. Germline V gene lookup returns CDR1 SNHLY and CDR2 FYNNEI. In DNA, the CDR3 is TGTGCCAGCACCGGCAGGGACAGTCATAATTCACCCCTCCACTTT. This codes for CASTGRDSHNSPLHF.

This clonotype appeared a few times. Its ends do not fully match the called genes, so a read error is possible. The chain joins TRBV7-2 to TRBJ2-7, with 8 nucleotides matching TRBD1. The germline V gene has CDR1 SGHTA and CDR2 FQGNSA. The CDR3 runs 14 residues. The CDR3 DNA reads as TGTGCCAGCAGCTTAGGGGCAGGGGGCTACGAGCGGTACTTC. It yields the protein CASSLGAGGYERYF.

This clonotype was detected many times. The chain uses TRBV20-1 and TRBJ1-5, with D maybe TRBD1 (6 bases). Trimming took off 1 base at V and 0 bases at J, with 13 bases between the two ends. This CDR3 is 16 amino acids long. In germline, CDR1 is DFQATT, CDR2 SNEGSKA (reference sequence). DNA for the CDR3: TGCAGTGCTAGAGTAACAGGGTTTTATAGCAATCAGCCCCAGCATTTT. This translates into CSARVTGFYSNQPQHF.

There are many counts of this clonotype. This chain links TRBV27 with TRBJ2-2; 9 nucleotides match TRBD2. Trimming took 4 bases from V and 3 from J; bases not matched to a gene: 6. This CDR3 is 16 amino acids long. Germline CDR1 and CDR2: MNHEY and SMNVEV (reference sequence). Written as DNA, the CDR3 is TGTGCCAGCAGTTCTCCTGGGACTAGCTACACCGGGGAGCTGTTTTTT. Amino acids: CASSSPGTSYTGELFF.

This clonotype was detected ten times or more. The chain has TRBV20-1 and TRBJ2-7; possible D gene TRBD1, 7 bases. CDR1 is DFQATT and CDR2 is SNEGSKA in the germline V gene (reference sequence). This CDR3 region has 14 residues. V dropped 1 base and J dropped 2 bases, with 12 bases sitting between them. The CDR3 reads CSARVQGGAYEQYF. CDR3 DNA: TGCAGTGCTAGAGTGCAGGGGGGAGCCTACGAGCAGTACTTC.

In this sample, this clonotype turned up many times. V gene TRBV20-1 combines with J gene TRBJ2-7; weak D call: TRBD2 (7 bases). V was shortened by 2 bases and J by 2 bases, with 10 bases between the two germline ends. This CDR3 is 13 amino acids long. Per the germline V gene, CDR1 is DFQATT and CDR2 is SNEGSKA (reference sequence). CDR3 residues: CSARWGGTYEQYF. The CDR3 bases are TGCAGTGCTAGATGGGGGGGCACCTACGAGCAGTACTTC.

This clonotype was detected ten times or more. This chain links TRBV3-1 with TRBJ2-7, with a tentative D call TRBD1 (5 bases). This CDR3 spans 15 amino acids. V was pared by 1 base and J by 2 bases, with 12 bases between. Germline V CDR1 and CDR2: LGHDT, YNNKEL (reference sequence). In nucleotides, the CDR3 is TGTGCCAGCAGCCAAGCTGGTACAGGAACCTACGAGCAGTACTTC. Translating it yields CASSQAGTGTYEQYF.

The sample holds many counts of this clonotype. The chain combines TRBV28 with TRBJ1-4, with a possible D match to TRBD1 (5 bases). The CDR3 runs 15 residues. Germline CDR1 reads MDHEN; CDR2 reads SYDVKM. Trimming removed 3 bases at V and 3 bases at J, with 11 bases between. The CDR3 loop is CASSLGPSANEKLFF. CDR3 coding DNA: TGTGCCAGCAGTTTGGGGCCCAGCGCTAATGAAAAACTGTTTTTT.

This clonotype was observed at least ten times. This rearrangement joins TRBV28 to TRBJ2-1; D not certain. CDR1 is MDHEN, CDR2 SYDVKM, per germline. V was pared by 3 bases and J by 2 bases, with 8 bases between. CDR3 length equals 14 residues. Here the CDR3 reads CASSLTETYNEQFF. CDR3 nucleotides: TGTGCCAGCAGTTTGACCGAAACCTACAATGAGCAGTTCTTC.

This clonotype was seen at least ten times. The chain's CDR3 is CASSRTSGTYEQYF. Here the CDR3 DNA reads TGTGCCAGCAGCCGGACTAGCGGAACCTACGAGCAGTACTTC. The chain employs TRBV7-2 and TRBJ2-7; 10 nucleotides line up with TRBD2. With 5 bases clipped from V and 2 bases from J, the junction kept 3 bases outside the gene matches. This CDR3 is 14 amino acids long. Germline V gene sequence: CDR1 SGHTA, CDR2 FQGNSA. Using reference TRBV7-2 and TRBJ2-7 for the parts outside the CDR3, the full variable domain is GAGVSQSPSNKVTEKGKDVELRCDPISGHTALYWYRQSLGQGLEFLIYFQGNSAPDKSGLPSDRFSAERTGGSVSTLTIQRTQQEDSAVYLCASSRTSGTYEQYFGPGTRLTVT.

In the case of this clonotype: Because the CDR3's place on the DNA is in doubt, the DNA is left out and the CDR3 is given as listed by TCRdb. The chain has TRBV5-1 and TRBJ2-3; the D call of TRBD2 is as the table states it, not checked on the DNA. Inclusive of both ends, the CDR3 amounts to 22 amino acids. Germline V lookup: CDR1 SGHRS, CDR2 YFSETQ. CDR3 protein: CASSFYICSARALLAGGYTQYF.

This clonotype was recorded many times. The chain joins TRBV30 to TRBJ1-1; a possible D gene is TRBD1 (6 bases). The CDR3 totals 13 residues. Trimming took off 3 bases at V and 1 base at J, with 9 bases between the two ends. Per the germline V gene, CDR1 is GTSNPN and CDR2 is SVGIG (reference sequence). The CDR3 loop is CAWSRGPNTEAFF. The DNA of the CDR3 is TGTGCCTGGAGCCGGGGGCCGAACACTGAAGCTTTCTTT.

As to this clonotype: Germline and junction disagree at one end, which may indicate a read error. This rearrangement joins TRBV4-1 to TRBJ2-7; TRBD1 aligns across 8 bases. This CDR3 spans 16 amino acids. The V gene's germline CDR1 is MGHRA and CDR2 YSYEKL. CDR3 protein: CASGQDRAVTLYEQYF. CDR3 nucleotides: TGCGCCAGCGGCCAGGACAGGGCCGTCACTTTGTACGAGCAGTACTTC.

On this clonotype: At one of its ends the junction is not consistent with the germline gene, which may arise from a read error. V is TRBV10-3 and J is TRBJ1-4, with D uncertain. Germline assignment: CDR1 ENHRY and CDR2 SYGVKD. CDR3 length: 15 amino acids. The CDR3 DNA follows: TGTACCATCAGTGAAAGTCTCGCAACTAATGAAAAACTGTTTTTT. It is translated as CTISESLATNEKLFF.

In the case of this clonotype: A much larger clone is a single base away; this may be a read error. The chain employs TRBV10-3 and TRBJ1-5; the D is unclear. The V gene's germline CDR1 is ENHRY and CDR2 SYGVKD. This CDR3 is 14 amino acids long. CDR3 coding DNA: TGTGCCATCAGTAAGTCTCACGGAGATAAGCCCCAGCATTTT. It encodes CAISKSHGDKPQHF.